This T cell receptor (beta chain) is from a study of cytomegalovirus exposure and HLA in healthy donors. Study conclusions and caveats: Common viral pathogens were later found to be apparently linked to several of the most significant clusters. Judged likely to be a sequencing artifact was a cluster of highly shared sequence variants.

Both 60 Vbeta primers and 13 Jbeta primers went into the PCR. The table came from immunoSEQ multiplex PCR; TCRdb's copy has only in-frame clones and leaves some out. This table has over 120,000 clones, 70% to 85% appearing once. As regards this clone: Its antigen is unidentified.

Germline trimming cut 3 bases from V and 9 bases from J; bases unmatched to any gene: 3. The CDR3 is 12 amino acids. Germline V gene data show CDR1 as SGHTS and CDR2 as YDEGEE. This clonotype was obtained from a woman in her sixties or seventies in good health and CMV-seropositive. The chain combines TRBV5-8 with TRBJ1-5, with 7 bases fitting TRBD1. The sequenced sample consisted of PBMCs. The CDR3 here is CASSYYRGPQHF. DNA of the CDR3: TGTGCCAGCAGCTACTACAGGGGGCCCCAGCATTTT.